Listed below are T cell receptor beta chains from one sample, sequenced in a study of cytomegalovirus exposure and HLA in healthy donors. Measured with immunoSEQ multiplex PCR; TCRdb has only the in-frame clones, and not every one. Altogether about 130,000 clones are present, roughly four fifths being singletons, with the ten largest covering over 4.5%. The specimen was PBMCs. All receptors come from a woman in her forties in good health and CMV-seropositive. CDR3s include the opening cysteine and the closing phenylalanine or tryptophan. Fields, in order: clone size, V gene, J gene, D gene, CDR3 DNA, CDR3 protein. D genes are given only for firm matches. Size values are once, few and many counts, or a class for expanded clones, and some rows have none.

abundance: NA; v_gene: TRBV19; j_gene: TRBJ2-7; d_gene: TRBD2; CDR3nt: TGTGCCAGTAGTCATAGGCCGGGACTAGGTTACGAGCAGTACTTC; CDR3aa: CASSHRPGLGYEQYF
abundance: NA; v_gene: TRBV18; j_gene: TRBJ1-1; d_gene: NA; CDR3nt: TGTGCCAGCTCACCGAGTGAGGTAGGCCCCAACACTGAAGCTTTCTTT; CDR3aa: CASSPSEVGPNTEAFF
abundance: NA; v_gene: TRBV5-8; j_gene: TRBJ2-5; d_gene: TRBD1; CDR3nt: TGTGCCAGCAGCTTGGGAAGGGGGCTACCGCAAGAGACCCAGTACTTC; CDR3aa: CASSLGRGLPQETQYF
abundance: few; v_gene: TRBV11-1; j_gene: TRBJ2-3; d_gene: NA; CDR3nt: TGTGCCAGCAGCTTAATGCAGGGGGGCTCCACAGATACGCAGTATTTT; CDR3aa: CASSLMQGGSTDTQYF
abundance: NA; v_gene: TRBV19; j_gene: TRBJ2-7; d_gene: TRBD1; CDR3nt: TGTGCCAGTATGCGAGAACCGGGACAGGGTAATCACGAGCAGTACTTC; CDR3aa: CASMREPGQGNHEQYF
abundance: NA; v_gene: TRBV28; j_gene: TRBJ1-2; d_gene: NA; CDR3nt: TGTGCCAGCAGTTTTTCCGAGTATGGCTACACCTTC; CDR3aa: CASSFSEYGYTF
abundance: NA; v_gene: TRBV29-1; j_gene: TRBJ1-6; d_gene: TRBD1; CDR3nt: TGCAGCGTCAAAAGACAGGGGCAAAATTCACCCCTCCACTTT; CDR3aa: CSVKRQGQNSPLHF
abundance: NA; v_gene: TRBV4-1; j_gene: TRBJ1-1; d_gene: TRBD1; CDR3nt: TGCGCCAGCAGCCAAGTGACAGGGGAGAACACTGAAGCTTTCTTT; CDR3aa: CASSQVTGENTEAFF
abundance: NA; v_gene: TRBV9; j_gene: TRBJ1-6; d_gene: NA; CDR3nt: TGTGCCAGCAGCCTCCACCGGGTCCGATCCCCGAGCTCCTATAATTCACCCCTCCACTTT; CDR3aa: CASSLHRVRSPSSYNSPLHF
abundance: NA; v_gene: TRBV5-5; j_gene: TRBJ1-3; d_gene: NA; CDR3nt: TGTGCCAGCAGCTTGGATCCGGGTCCAATCTCTGGAAACACCATATATTTT; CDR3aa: CASSLDPGPISGNTIYF
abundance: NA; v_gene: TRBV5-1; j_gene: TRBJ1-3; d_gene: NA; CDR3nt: TGCGCCAGCAGCTTGTTTCCAGGCTCTGGAAACACCATATATTTT; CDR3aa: CASSLFPGSGNTIYF
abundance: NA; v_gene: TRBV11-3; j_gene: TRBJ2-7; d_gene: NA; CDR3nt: TGTGCCAGCAGCCGGGGGTACGAGCAGTACTTC; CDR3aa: CASSRGYEQYF
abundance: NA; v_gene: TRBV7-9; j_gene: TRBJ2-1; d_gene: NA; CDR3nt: TGTGCCAGCAGCCTCCGACGGGAAAACAATGAGCAGTTCTTC; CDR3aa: CASSLRRENNEQFF
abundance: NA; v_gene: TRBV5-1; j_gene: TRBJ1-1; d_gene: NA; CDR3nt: TGCGCCAGCAGCTTGGTGGGGAGTGGAATGAACACTGAAGCTTTCTTT; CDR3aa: CASSLVGSGMNTEAFF
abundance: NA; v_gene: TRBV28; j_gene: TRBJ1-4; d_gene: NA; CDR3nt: TGTGCCAGCACCTCTCTCGGGGAAAAACTGTTTTTT; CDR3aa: CASTSLGEKLFF
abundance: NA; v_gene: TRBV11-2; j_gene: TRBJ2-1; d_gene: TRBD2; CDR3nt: TGTGCCAGCAGCACCGGGACTAGCGGGGGCAACAATGGGCAGTTCTTC; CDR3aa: CASSTGTSGGNNGQFF
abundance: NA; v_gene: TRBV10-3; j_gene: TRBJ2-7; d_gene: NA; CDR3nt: TGTGCCATCAGTGGAGAGGGAAGGGAGCAGTACTTC; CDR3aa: CAISGEGREQYF
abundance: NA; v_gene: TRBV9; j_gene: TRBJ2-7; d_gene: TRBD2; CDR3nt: TGTGCCAGCAGCGTACTAGCGGATCCCTCCTACGAGCAGTACTTC; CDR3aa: CASSVLADPSYEQYF
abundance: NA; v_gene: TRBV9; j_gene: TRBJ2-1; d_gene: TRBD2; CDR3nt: TGTGCCAGCCGGGGGGAGAATAGCGGGAGCTCCTACAATGAGCAGTTCTTC; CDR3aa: CASRGENSGSSYNEQFF
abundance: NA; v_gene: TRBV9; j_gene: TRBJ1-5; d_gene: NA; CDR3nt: TGTGCCAGCAGCGTAGCTAGCGGGCCCGGTCAGCCCCAGCATTTT; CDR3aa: CASSVASGPGQPQHF
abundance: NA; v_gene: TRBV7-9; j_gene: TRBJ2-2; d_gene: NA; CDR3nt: TGTGCCAGCAGCCACCTGAGGTCCACCGGGGAGCTGTTTTTT; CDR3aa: CASSHLRSTGELFF
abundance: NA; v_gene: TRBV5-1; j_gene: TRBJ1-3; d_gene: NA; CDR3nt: TGCGCCAGCAGCTTGGGGTGGGGCGGAAACACCATATATTTT; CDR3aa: CASSLGWGGNTIYF
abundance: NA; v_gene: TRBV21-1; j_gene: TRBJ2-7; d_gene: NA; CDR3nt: TGTGCCAGCAGCAAAACCGGGACAGGGGCATACGAGCAGTACTTC; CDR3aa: CASSKTGTGAYEQYF